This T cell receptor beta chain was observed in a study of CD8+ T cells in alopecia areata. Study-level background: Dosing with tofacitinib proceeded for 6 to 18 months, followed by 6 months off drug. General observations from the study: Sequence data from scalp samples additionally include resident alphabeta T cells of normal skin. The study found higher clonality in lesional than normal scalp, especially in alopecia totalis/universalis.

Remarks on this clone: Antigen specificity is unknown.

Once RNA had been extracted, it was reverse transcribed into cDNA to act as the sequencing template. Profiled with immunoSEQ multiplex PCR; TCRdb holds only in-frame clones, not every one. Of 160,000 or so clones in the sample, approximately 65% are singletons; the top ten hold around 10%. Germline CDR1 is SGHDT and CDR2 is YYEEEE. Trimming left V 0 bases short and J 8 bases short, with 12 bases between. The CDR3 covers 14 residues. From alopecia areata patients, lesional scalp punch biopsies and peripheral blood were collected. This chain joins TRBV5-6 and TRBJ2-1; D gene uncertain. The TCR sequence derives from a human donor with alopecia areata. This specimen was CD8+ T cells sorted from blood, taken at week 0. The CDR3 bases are TGTGCCAGCAGCTTGGGCAGCCAAGGTGATGAGCAGTTCTTC. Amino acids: CASSLGSQGDEQFF.